The TCR beta chain described here comes from a study of shared clonotypes between healthy human individuals. General study results and limits: Depth of sequencing was expected to influence donor clonotype sharing. Generation probabilities were higher for clonotypes shared across all four sorted-subset donors than for unshared ones.

The CDR3 has 13 residues. Germline V gene sequence: CDR1 SEHNR, CDR2 FQNEAQ (reference sequence). Between the trimmed V and J ends, which lost 0 bases and 11 bases, there was a span of 8 bases. Sequenced by immunoSEQ multiplex PCR; TCRdb stores in-frame clones only, minus some. The table records some 1 million clones, 70% to 80% of them present only once. About this clone: As yet, its antigen is unknown.

The receptor comes from a man in his late teens or twenties in good health. The specimen sequenced was memory CD4+ T cells sorted from blood. Documented subset: CD45RA-negative fraction. The chain recombines TRBV7-9 with TRBJ1-6; D unclear. CDR3 protein: CASSLADGAPLHF. The CDR3 bases are TGTGCCAGCAGCTTAGCGGATGGGGCACCCCTCCACTTT.